Presented here are 29 T cell receptor beta chains from one specimen sequenced in a study of blood T cell repertoires in COVID-19. The repertoire was sequenced with immunoSEQ multiplex PCR; TCRdb's copy has only in-frame clones and lacks some. The sample shows some 150,000 clones, roughly 83% of them seen only once. Source material: PBMCs or T cells enriched from blood (not recorded which). Source of these receptors: a woman between 50 and 59 years old who had recovered from COVID-19.

V usage is TRBV5-6 and J usage is TRBJ1-1, with no clear D. V dropped 4 bases and J dropped 1 base, with 8 bases sitting between them. The CDR3 has 13 amino acids. Germline V lookup: CDR1 SGHDT, CDR2 YYEEEE. The CDR3 nucleotides read TGTGCCAGCAGCGCTACAGCGAACACTGAAGCTTTCTTT. It codes for CASSATANTEAFF.

The chain combines TRBV6-5 with TRBJ2-1, with TRBD1 matching over 8 bases. Germline values: CDR1 MNHEY, CDR2 SVGAGI. Losses at the gene ends were 6 bases for V and 8 bases for J; bases not matched to a gene: 12. The CDR3 length is 15 residues. The CDR3 spells CASRPRDRGWDEQFF. DNA of the CDR3: TGTGCCAGCAGGCCTAGAGACAGGGGTTGGGATGAGCAGTTCTTC.

The chain recombines TRBV30 with TRBJ1-6; no clear D gene. Trimming stripped 7 bases from V and 0 bases from J, with 10 bases between. The CDR3 consists of 14 residues. CDR1 GTSNPN and CDR2 SVGIG come from the germline V gene (reference sequence). CDR3 amino acids: CAYTAASYNSPLHF. The DNA of the CDR3 is TGTGCCTACACCGCGGCCTCCTATAATTCACCCCTCCACTTT.

The chain couples TRBV21-1 to TRBJ1-1; TRBD1 is the table's D call, not checked against the DNA. TRBV21-1 is labeled a pseudogene. There are 12 residues in the CDR3. CDR3 in amino acids: CATPRGVTEAFF. Here the CDR3 DNA reads TGTGCCACGCCAAGGGGTGTTACTGAAGCTTTCTTT.

This rearrangement joins TRBV12-3 or TRBV12-4 to TRBJ2-5, with D possibly TRBD1 on 6 matching bases. The V gene lost 6 bases and the J gene lost 3 bases, with 11 bases spanning the gap. CDR3 length equals 13 residues. The CDR3 here is CASSQGQKETQYF. CDR3 nucleotide sequence: TGTGCCAGCAGCCAGGGACAAAAAGAGACCCAGTACTTC.

The CDR3 nucleotides read TGCGCCAGCAGCTCGCGTCCGGCGGATCCACCCCTCCACTTT. This encodes CASSSRPADPPLHF. The chain has TRBV5-1 and TRBJ1-6; D ambiguous. This CDR3 comprises 14 residues. V dropped 3 bases and J dropped 11 bases, with 15 bases sitting between them. Germline values: CDR1 SGHRS, CDR2 YFSETQ.

This rearrangement joins TRBV19 to TRBJ1-5; D possibly corresponds to TRBD1 (6 bases). The CDR3 is 15 amino acids. The germline V gene encodes CDR1 LNHDA and CDR2 SQIVND (reference sequence). V was trimmed by 6 bases and J by 4 bases, leaving 16 bases between them. The CDR3 DNA follows: TGTGCCAGTAGCCCAGAGGGGGTGGGGAATCAGCCCCAGCATTTT. This codes for CASSPEGVGNQPQHF.

The genes are TRBV5-1 and TRBJ1-3; possible D gene TRBD1, 6 bases. The germline V and J ends were trimmed by 6 bases and 2 bases, with 9 bases remaining between them. Germline loops: CDR1 SGHRS, CDR2 YFSETQ. The CDR3 has 13 residues. The chain's CDR3 is CASTRGAGNTIYF. CDR3 DNA sequence: TGCGCCAGCACCAGGGGAGCTGGAAACACCATATATTTT.

This clone was seen a handful of times. The gene calls are TRBV4-1 and TRBJ1-4; D is unclear. This CDR3 is 16 amino acids long. Between the trimmed V and J ends, which lost 5 bases and 0 bases, there was a span of 13 bases. Per the germline V gene, CDR1 is MGHRA and CDR2 is YSYEKL. CDR3 residues: CASSAVTGTTNEKLFF. The CDR3 nucleotides are TGCGCCAGCAGCGCAGTCACCGGGACAACTAATGAAAAACTGTTTTTT.

The V gene is TRBV10-2, the J gene TRBJ2-2; TRBD1 matches 7 bases. V lost 5 bases and J lost 5; bases outside the gene matches: 5. The CDR3 runs to 14 residues. Germline V lookup: CDR1 WSHSY, CDR2 SAAADI. The CDR3 loop is CASSTGQKTGELFF. DNA for the CDR3: TGCGCCAGCAGTACGGGACAGAAAACCGGGGAGCTGTTTTTT.

This clone was found once. DNA for the CDR3: TGTGCCAGCAGCTCTCGAAGTTCCGGGACAGGGGATGGAAATACGCAGTATTTT. Protein: CASSSRSSGTGDGNTQYF. This chain uses TRBV11-3 with TRBJ2-3; TRBD1 agrees at 10 bases. Germline V gene sequence: CDR1 SGHNT, CDR2 YENEEA. V shed 4 bases and J 7 bases; nucleotides not matched to a gene: 17. The CDR3 sequence is 18 residues long.

The chain recombines TRBV18 with TRBJ2-3; 15 bases match TRBD2. Looked up from germline, CDR1 is KGHSH and CDR2 is LQKENI. V lost 2 bases to trimming and J lost 2 bases; unmatched junction nucleotides: 8. The CDR3 is made up of 19 amino acids. As DNA, the CDR3 is TGTGCCAGCTCACCAGGACTAGCGGGAGGGGATTTCACCACAGATACGCAGTATTTT. Protein product: CASSPGLAGGDFTTDTQYF.

V is TRBV9 and J is TRBJ1-1; the D gene is possibly TRBD1 (5 bases). Per the germline V gene, CDR1 is SGDLS and CDR2 is YYNGEE. Trimming cost V 4 bases and J 0 bases, with 13 bases left between them. The CDR3 spans 15 residues. Written as DNA, the CDR3 is TGTGCCAGCAGCCCCCGGGGGACCGTGAACACTGAAGCTTTCTTT. Translated, it gives CASSPRGTVNTEAFF.

This sequence joins TRBV2 and TRBJ1-5; no clear D. The CDR3 spans 11 residues. Looked up from germline, CDR1 is SNHLY and CDR2 is FYNNEI. V lost 6 bases to trimming and J lost 4 bases, with 4 bases between them. CDR3 sequence reads: CASRENQPQHF. Here the CDR3 DNA reads TGTGCCAGCAGGGAGAATCAGCCCCAGCATTTT.

The CDR3 region has the DNA TGTGCTAGTGGTTTCCTAGGACTAGCGGGAGTGACAGAGACCCAGTACTTC. This gives the protein CASGFLGLAGVTETQYF. The chain carries TRBV12-5 and TRBJ2-5; TRBD2 agrees at 13 bases. Germline CDR1 and CDR2: LGHNT and FRNRAP. This CDR3 has 17 amino acids. After removal of 3 bases from V and 4 bases from J, the junction contained 8 bases not matched to a gene.

This sequence joins TRBV9 and TRBJ2-1, with 13 bases fitting TRBD2. The germline CDR1 and CDR2 sequences are SGDLS and YYNGEE. The CDR3 covers 13 residues. The junction had 1 base not matched to a gene; V was cut back by 3 bases and J by 10 bases. The CDR3 reads CASSATSGGEQFF. The CDR3 nucleotides read TGTGCCAGCAGCGCGACTAGCGGGGGGGAGCAGTTCTTC.

The rearrangement links TRBV7-9 to TRBJ1-2; no reliable D call. Trimming stripped 2 bases from V and 4 bases from J, with 11 bases between. CDR1 is SEHNR, CDR2 FQNEAQ, per germline (reference sequence). This CDR3 is built from 14 residues. CDR3 sequence reads: CASSLNLRGYGYTF. CDR3 DNA sequence: TGTGCCAGCAGCTTAAACCTCCGGGGCTATGGCTACACCTTC.

The chain couples TRBV28 to TRBJ2-7; the D gene is possibly TRBD2 (6 bases). The V and J ends lost 3 bases and 6 bases respectively, with 15 bases between them. CDR3 length: 14 amino acids. The germline gives CDR1 MDHEN, CDR2 SYDVKM. CDR3 region: CASSFPGTGVEQYV. The CDR3 DNA follows: TGTGCCAGCAGTTTTCCCGGGACGGGGGTCGAGCAGTACGTC.

V is TRBV7-6 and J is TRBJ2-5, with 7 bases fitting TRBD2. The CDR3 consists of 13 residues. Germline assignment: CDR1 SGHVS and CDR2 FNYEAQ. V lost 7 bases, J lost 7 bases, and 9 bases stayed unmatched. CDR3 protein: CASTRGGGPTQYF. The CDR3 bases are TGTGCCAGCACCCGTGGCGGGGGTCCGACCCAGTACTTC.

The chain employs TRBV6-5 and TRBJ1-1; 9 bases align to TRBD1. The J segment lost 6 bases and the V segment lost 5 bases, leaving 7 bases of the junction unmatched. There are 14 residues in the CDR3. CDR1 MNHEY and CDR2 SVGAGI come from the germline V gene. CDR3 sequence (DNA): TGTGCCAGCAGTCGTAACAGGGGGCTCGCTGAAGCTTTCTTT. This sequence encodes CASSRNRGLAEAFF.

This chain joins TRBV28 and TRBJ2-7; a possible D gene is TRBD1 (6 bases). The CDR3 is made up of 15 amino acids. In germline, CDR1 is MDHEN, CDR2 SYDVKM. Trimming shortened V by 5 bases and J by 2 bases, and 16 bases separated the two germline ends. The CDR3 DNA reads TGTGCCAGCAGTCGCTCAGGGGCAGCCCCCTACGAGCAGTACGTC. As protein: CASSRSGAAPYEQYV.

The chain combines TRBV7-2 with TRBJ2-1; TRBD1 matches 8 bases. Germline lookup yields CDR1 SGHTA and CDR2 FQGNSA. V gave up 8 bases and J gave up 6 bases; unmatched junction bases: 6. The CDR3 consists of 13 residues. Written as DNA, the CDR3 is TGTGCCAGCCGGCCAGGGGGCCCCAATGAGCAGTTCTTC. This translates into CASRPGGPNEQFF.

The genes are TRBV30 and TRBJ2-1, with D possibly TRBD1 on 7 matching bases. The length of the CDR3 is 13 residues. The germline V and J ends were trimmed by 3 bases and 6 bases, with 12 bases remaining between them. Germline assignment: CDR1 GTSNPN and CDR2 SVGIG (reference sequence). The CDR3 bases are TGTGCCTGGAGGGCCAGGGGGGTCAATGAGCAGTTCTTC. Amino acid sequence: CAWRARGVNEQFF.

The CDR3 is CASSPQGMTDTQYF. CDR3 sequence (DNA): TGTGCCAGCTCACCGCAGGGTATGACAGATACGCAGTATTTT. The chain links TRBV18 to TRBJ2-3; possible D gene TRBD1, 5 bases. Per germline, CDR1 KGHSH and CDR2 LQKENI. Deletions cut 3 bases from V and 3 bases from J, with 10 bases between. The CDR3 length is 14 residues.

The chain has TRBV3-1 (or the pseudogene TRBV3-2) and TRBJ2-1; D perhaps matches TRBD2 (6 bases). The germline V gene encodes CDR1 LGHDT and CDR2 YNNKEL (reference sequence). This CDR3 has 14 residues. V lost 3 bases and J lost 1, with 7 bases in between. CDR3 nucleotides: TGTGCCAGCAGCCAGGAGGGGTCCTACAATGAGCAGTTCTTC. Its translation: CASSQEGSYNEQFF.

The chain has TRBV10-3 and TRBJ2-3; TRBD1 is a possible D gene (6 bases). The CDR3 covers 12 residues. The germline V gene encodes CDR1 ENHRY and CDR2 SYGVKD. Trimming took off 4 bases at V and 6 bases at J, with 8 bases between the two ends. The CDR3 reads CAISVGADTQYF. CDR3 bases: TGTGCCATCAGTGTGGGGGCTGATACGCAGTATTTT.

This clone was picked up one time. The V call is TRBV18, the J call TRBJ2-5; 11 bases are shared with TRBD1. Germline values: CDR1 KGHSH, CDR2 LQKENI. V lost 3 bases, J lost 5 bases, and 8 bases stayed unmatched. CDR3 size: 16 residues. The CDR3 DNA reads TGTGCCAGCTCACCGGACAGGGGGCTTCGTTCGGAGACCCAGTACTTC. Protein product: CASSPDRGLRSETQYF.

The chain couples TRBV18 to TRBJ1-5, with no clear D. Germline CDR1 is KGHSH and CDR2 is LQKENI. CDR3 length: 17 residues. V shed 1 base and J shed 0 bases, with 13 bases lying between them. CDR3 DNA sequence: TGTGCCAGCTCACCACGGGAGCCCGCGGGTAGCAATCAGCCCCAGCATTTT. Amino acids: CASSPREPAGSNQPQHF.

This clone was seen many times. In the same sample, other DNA sequences code for this CDR3. The chain has TRBV9 and TRBJ1-5, with D possibly matching TRBD1 (6 bases). Trimming removed 0 bases at V and 2 bases at J, with 6 bases between. CDR3 size: 14 residues. Germline assignment: CDR1 SGDLS and CDR2 YYNGEE. DNA of the CDR3: TGTGCCAGCAGCGTAGAGGGGGGCAATCAGCCCCAGCATTTT. Residues: CASSVEGGNQPQHF.